Below are 28 T cell receptor beta chains sequenced from a single sample in a study of blood T cells in healthy people across ages. A sample-barcoded 5' primer and a J-beta primer mix were used in a second PCR of about 7 to 12 cycles. A single record per CDR3 protein comes from TCRdb applying MiXCR to the 5' RACE reads. Seen here are 1.5 million to 2 million distinct CDR3 sequences, approximately 40% observed once, and the top ten hold around 23%. The sample comprised blood. The source of these receptors is a human donor in good health.

V gene TRBV5-1 combines with J gene TRBJ2-7; weak D call: TRBD1 (5 bases). The germline V gene encodes CDR1 SGHRS and CDR2 YFSETQ. The CDR3 consists of 15 residues. Trimming removed 4 bases at V and 1 base at J, with 15 bases between. The CDR3 loop is CASSLPGLRSYEQYF. CDR3 nucleotides: TGCGCCAGCAGCCTTCCAGGGTTGAGGTCCTACGAGCAGTACTTC.

This chain connects TRBV7-9 to TRBJ2-1, with 8 bases matching TRBD1. The CDR3 has 17 residues. The V gene end was trimmed by 2 bases and the J gene end by 10 bases; junction bases not matched to a gene: 16. Germline CDR1 reads SEHNR; CDR2 reads FQNEAQ (reference sequence). The CDR3 loop reads CASSLNGGRTGSYEQFF. CDR3 DNA sequence: TGTGCCAGCAGCTTAAACGGGGGTAGGACAGGGTCCTACGAGCAGTTCTTC.

This clonotype was seen only a few times. The V and J genes are TRBV4-3 and TRBJ2-3; TRBD1 aligns across 9 bases. The V gene's germline CDR1 is LGHNA and CDR2 YSLEER. The CDR3 contains 17 residues. Trimming took 5 bases from V and 0 from J; bases not matched to a gene: 9. CDR3 DNA sequence: TGCGCCAGCAGCGGACAGGGGTCGCTCCTCAGCACAGATACGCAGTATTTT. Translation: CASSGQGSLLSTDTQYF.

The V call is TRBV4-3, the J call TRBJ2-2, with D unresolved. This CDR3 spans 18 amino acids. The germline V gene has CDR1 LGHNA and CDR2 YSLEER. V lost 0 bases to trimming and J lost 3 bases, with 17 bases between them. The DNA of the CDR3 is TGCGCCAGCAGCCAAGAAGTAAGGACGTCCTCGGACACCGGGGAGCTGTTTTTT. It codes for CASSQEVRTSSDTGELFF.

This sequence joins TRBV4-3 and TRBJ1-1; no definite D call. From germline, CDR1 is LGHNA and CDR2 YSLEER. V was pared by 0 bases and J by 3 bases, with 11 bases between. This CDR3 is 15 amino acids long. The CDR3 DNA reads TGCGCCAGCAGCCAAGAGGAATTTGGGTACACTGAAGCTTTCTTT. Translated: CASSQEEFGYTEAFF.

There are a few counts of this clonotype. The chain combines TRBV7-2 with TRBJ2-1, with D maybe TRBD2 (6 bases). This CDR3 has 14 amino acids. V was clipped by 4 bases and J by 7 bases, with 14 bases between them. Germline assignment: CDR1 SGHTA and CDR2 FQGNSA. The CDR3 is CASSSSNSGNEQFF. The CDR3 DNA sequence: TGTGCCAGCAGCTCGAGTAATAGCGGAAATGAGCAGTTCTTC.

This clonotype came up many times. The gene calls are TRBV3-1 and TRBJ1-2, with 11 bases matching TRBD1. V lost 3 bases, J lost 8 bases, and 2 bases stayed unmatched. Germline V lookup: CDR1 LGHDT, CDR2 YNNKEL (reference sequence). The CDR3 sequence is 13 residues long. CDR3 region: CASSQDRGHGYTF. In DNA form, the CDR3 reads TGTGCCAGCAGCCAGGACAGGGGGCACGGCTACACCTTC. Supplemented by reference TRBV3-1 and TRBJ1-2, the full variable domain reads DTAVSQTPKYLVTQMGNDKSIKCEQNLGHDTMYWYKQDSKKFLKIMFSYNNKELIINETVPNRFSPKSPDKAHLNLHINSLELGDSAVYFCASSQDRGHGYTFGSGTRLTVV.

This clonotype has only a few counts. The chain has TRBV9 and TRBJ2-1; 7 nucleotides align to TRBD2. Germline V lookup: CDR1 SGDLS, CDR2 YYNGEE. With 0 bases clipped from V and 8 bases from J, the junction kept 5 bases outside the gene matches. The CDR3 loop spans 14 amino acids. CDR3 nucleotide sequence: TGTGCCAGCAGCGTAGAAGCGGGGATCGATGAGCAGTTCTTC. Protein sequence: CASSVEAGIDEQFF.

This clonotype has at least ten counts. The chain joins TRBV15 to TRBJ2-7; D possibly corresponds to TRBD2 (7 bases). This CDR3 region has 16 residues. Germline CDR1 and CDR2: LNHNV and YYDKDF (reference sequence). The V and J ends lost 0 bases and 1 base respectively, with 13 bases between them. In DNA, the CDR3 is TGTGCCACCAGCAGAGATTTGGGGGGGCAGTCCTACGAGCAGTACTTC. Translation: CATSRDLGGQSYEQYF. Filled out from reference TRBV15 and TRBJ2-7, the complete variable domain reads DAMVIQNPRYQVTQFGKPVTLSCSQTLNHNVMYWYQQKSSQAPKLLFHYYDKDFNNEADTPDNFQSRRPNTSFCFLDIRSPGLGDTAMYLCATSRDLGGQSYEQYFGPGTRLTVT.

The sample holds a few counts of this clonotype. The chain recombines TRBV11-2 with TRBJ1-2; D might be TRBD1 (5 bases). Trimming stripped 10 bases from V and 4 bases from J, with 10 bases between. The CDR3 covers 11 residues. The germline V gene encodes CDR1 SGHAT and CDR2 FQNNGV. The CDR3 loop reads CAIRVPYGYTF. CDR3 DNA sequence: TGTGCCATCAGGGTTCCCTATGGCTACACCTTC.

The CDR3 protein is CASNFDRDSSPLHF. DNA for the CDR3: TGTGCCAGCAATTTCGACAGGGATAGTTCACCCCTCCACTTT. The chain joins TRBV6-1 to TRBJ1-6; TRBD1 agrees at 7 bases. The germline gives CDR1 MNHNS, CDR2 SASEGT. V shed 7 bases and J 9 bases; nucleotides not matched to a gene: 9. This CDR3 region has 14 residues.

This clonotype was counted between two and nine times. The chain has TRBV10-3 and TRBJ1-2; 9 bases line up with TRBD1. The CDR3 contains 15 residues. The V and J ends lost 2 bases and 9 bases, in that order; junction bases with no gene match: 10. CDR1 and CDR2 from the germline V gene are ENHRY and SYGVKD. The CDR3 nucleotides are TGTGCCATCAGTGAGGAATTCCGGGACAGGGCTAGCTACACCTTC. Its translation is CAISEEFRDRASYTF.

This clonotype showed up just a few times. This chain links TRBV29-1 with TRBJ2-3; TRBD2 is a possible D gene (5 bases). The CDR3 is 9 residues long. CDR1 SQVTM and CDR2 ANQGSEA come from the germline V gene. With 5 bases removed from V and 14 bases from J, the gap between germline ends came to 11 bases. The CDR3 is CSVTSAGYF. The CDR3 DNA follows: TGCAGCGTTACCTCCGCGGGGTATTTT.

The V gene is TRBV12-3 or TRBV12-4, the J gene TRBJ2-7; 9 positions agree with TRBD1. The ends lost 4 bases at V and 6 bases at J; junction bases unmatched: 7. The CDR3 runs 14 residues. CDR3 DNA sequence: TGTGCCAGCAGTTCCCGGGACAGGGTCGTCGAGCAGTACTTC. Its translation: CASSSRDRVVEQYF.

A remark on this clonotype: Its ends do not fully match the called genes, so a read error is possible. V and J are TRBV20-1 and TRBJ2-1; 15 bases agree with TRBD2. There are 14 residues in the CDR3. Germline V lookup: CDR1 DFQATT, CDR2 SNEGSKA (reference sequence). The CDR3 region is CGAKGLAGGHGQFF. Here the CDR3 DNA reads TGCGGTGCCAAGGGACTAGCGGGGGGCCACGGGCAGTTCTTC.

The V gene is TRBV25-1, the J gene TRBJ1-4; TRBD1 agrees at 8 bases. Trimming removed 2 bases from V and 6 bases from J; junction bases left unmatched: 5. From germline, CDR1 is MGHDK and CDR2 SYGVNS. This CDR3 comprises 15 residues. For the CDR3, the DNA is TGTGCCAGCAGTGAAGAGACAGGGGCGGATGAAAAACTGTTTTTT. Protein product: CASSEETGADEKLFF.

A note on this clonotype: One end of the junction is discordant with germline, which a read error may explain. This chain joins TRBV7-2 and TRBJ2-1, with D possibly matching TRBD1 (6 bases). In germline, CDR1 is SGHTA, CDR2 FQGNSA. CDR3 length: 16 residues. The CDR3, as DNA: TGTGCCAGCAGCAAACAGGGAAGAAGCTCCTGCAATGAGCAGTTCTTC. The encoded protein is CASSKQGRSSCNEQFF.

This clonotype has only a few counts. This chain joins TRBV20-1 and TRBJ2-4; D is perhaps TRBD1 or TRBD2 (5 bases each). The assigned J gene may be wrong: the sequence end matches TRBJ2-7 better. CDR1 and CDR2 from the germline V gene are DFQATT and SNEGSKA (reference sequence). The CDR3 consists of 14 residues. CDR3 sequence reads: CSATGTENVYEQYF. The CDR3 nucleotides are TGCAGTGCAACCGGGACGGAGAATGTATACGAGCAGTACTTC.

The chain recombines TRBV5-1 with TRBJ2-4, with a weak D call TRBD1 (5 bases). The J call may be incorrect, as the DNA end agrees better with TRBJ2-7. Germline assignment: CDR1 SGHRS and CDR2 YFSETQ. The CDR3 has 15 amino acids. Here the CDR3 DNA reads TGCGCCAGCAGCCCTACTTCAGGGATTCCCTACGAGCAGTACTTC. Translating gives CASSPTSGIPYEQYF.

This clonotype was found once. The chain links TRBV27 to TRBJ2-1; 10 nucleotides line up with TRBD2. Losses at the gene ends were 0 bases for V and 10 bases for J; bases not matched to a gene: 9. This CDR3 is 16 amino acids long. Germline CDR1 reads MNHEY; CDR2 reads SMNVEV (reference sequence). CDR3 bases: TGTGCCAGCAGTTTATCGAGTAGCGGGGGGCGGCTCGAGCAGTTCTTC. It yields the protein CASSLSSSGGRLEQFF.

This clonotype showed up just once. This rearrangement joins TRBV7-2 to TRBJ1-2; D remains ambiguous. Per germline, CDR1 SGHTA and CDR2 FQGNSA. The CDR3 has 17 residues. V lost 1 base, J lost 0 bases, and 15 bases lay in between. CDR3 sequence (DNA): TGTGCCAGCAGCTTAGGGGCCGCGGAAGGAGCTAACTATGGCTACACCTTC. As protein: CASSLGAAEGANYGYTF. The entire variable domain, with the rest obtained from reference TRBV7-2 and TRBJ1-2, is as follows: GAGVSQSPSNKVTEKGKDVELRCDPISGHTALYWYRQSLGQGLEFLIYFQGNSAPDKSGLPSDRFSAERTGGSVSTLTIQRTQQEDSAVYLCASSLGAAEGANYGYTFGSGTRLTVV.

The V gene is TRBV11-3, the J gene TRBJ2-7, with 10 bases aligning to TRBD1. Looked up from germline, CDR1 is SGHNT and CDR2 is YENEEA. J lost 6 bases, V lost 5 bases, and 10 bases had no gene match. CDR3 size: 15 residues. The CDR3 region is CASSKLTGGLSEQYF. The CDR3 region has the DNA TGTGCCAGCAGCAAATTGACAGGGGGCCTTTCCGAGCAGTACTTC.

This clonotype has a handful of counts. The V gene is TRBV6-5, the J gene TRBJ2-7, with no clear D. The CDR3 has 15 amino acids. CDR1 MNHEY and CDR2 SVGAGI come from the germline V gene. V was shortened by 7 bases and J by 2 bases, with 18 bases between the two germline ends. The CDR3 loop is CASKSRVGDTYEQYF. In DNA form, the CDR3 reads TGTGCCAGCAAATCCCGTGTGGGCGATACCTACGAGCAGTACTTC.

This chain uses TRBV20-1 with TRBJ1-2; TRBD1 matches at 8 bases. Germline CDR1 and CDR2: DFQATT and SNEGSKA (reference sequence). The V and J ends lost 0 bases and 3 bases, in that order; junction bases with no gene match: 12. The CDR3 is 17 amino acids. CDR3 coding DNA: TGCAGTGCTAGAGAAAGCCAGACAGGGGAGGTTTACTATGGCTACACCTTC. Amino acids: CSARESQTGEVYYGYTF.

In this sample, this clonotype turned up a few times. This sequence joins TRBV11-2 and TRBJ1-2; D call uncertain. Germline CDR1 is SGHAT and CDR2 is FQNNGV. This CDR3 contains 13 residues. V lost 0 bases and J lost 10, with 12 bases in between. The CDR3 coding sequence is TGTGCCAGCAGCTTAGATCGGGCTCCGACCTACACCTTC. It yields the protein CASSLDRAPTYTF.

The chain carries TRBV29-1 and TRBJ1-1; D is unclear. Germline V CDR1 and CDR2: SQVTM, ANQGSEA. This CDR3 contains 13 residues. V lost 7 bases, J lost 0 bases, and 12 bases lay in between. Here the CDR3 reads CSAEAGLNTEAFF. The CDR3 region has the DNA TGCAGCGCCGAAGCGGGTTTGAACACTGAAGCTTTCTTT.

The chain combines TRBV20-1 with TRBJ2-3; D not resolved. The CDR3 is 14 residues long. From germline, CDR1 is DFQATT and CDR2 SNEGSKA (reference sequence). The ends were cut back, 1 base at V and 0 bases at J, with 8 bases in the middle. CDR3 protein: CSARGTFSTDTQYF. The CDR3 nucleotides are TGCAGTGCTAGAGGGACGTTTAGCACAGATACGCAGTATTTT.

This clonotype turned up a few times. The J gene is TRBJ2-7, the V gene TRBV5-6; D unclear. The CDR3 loop spans 13 amino acids. From germline, CDR1 is SGHDT and CDR2 YYEEEE. V lost 4 bases to trimming and J lost 0 bases, with 8 bases between them. The CDR3 sequence is CASSPYTSYEQYF. The DNA for the CDR3 is TGTGCCAGCAGCCCCTACACCTCCTACGAGCAGTACTTC.